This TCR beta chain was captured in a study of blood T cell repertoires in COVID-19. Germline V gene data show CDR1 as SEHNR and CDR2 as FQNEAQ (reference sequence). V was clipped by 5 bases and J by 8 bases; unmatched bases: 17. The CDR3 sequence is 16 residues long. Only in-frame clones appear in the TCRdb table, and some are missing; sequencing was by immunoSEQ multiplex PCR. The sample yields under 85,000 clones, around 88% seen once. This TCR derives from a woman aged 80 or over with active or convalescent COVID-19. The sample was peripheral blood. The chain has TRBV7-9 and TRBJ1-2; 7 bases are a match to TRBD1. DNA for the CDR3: TGTGCCAGCAGCACCTGGCAGGGGGGCGCCTCGCGAGGCTACACCTTC. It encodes CASSTWQGGASRGYTF. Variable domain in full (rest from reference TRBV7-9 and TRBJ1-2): DTGVSQNPRHKITKRGQNVTFRCDPISEHNRLYWYRQTLGQGPEFLTYFQNEAQLEKSRLLSDRFSAERPKGSFSTLEIQRTEQGDSAMYLCASSTWQGGASRGYTFGSGTRLTVV.